This TCR beta chain was captured by sequencing in a study of cytomegalovirus exposure and HLA in healthy donors. Study-wide points: Later analysis suggested links between common viral pathogens and several top significant clusters. High specificity and sensitivity for cytomegalovirus status were reported for the classifier. In vitro testing confirmed a few CMV-associated chains as specific for CMV antigens. In a later analysis, DRB1 alleles had the most associated TCRs; HLA-C alleles the fewest.

PCR used 60 Vbeta primers and 13 Jbeta primers. TCRdb's table, derived via immunoSEQ multiplex PCR, lists solely in-frame clones and lacks some. This table holds roughly 120,000 clones, 50% to 65% found once. Points on this clone: What it binds is not known.

With 2 bases clipped from V and 5 bases from J, the junction kept 2 bases outside the gene matches. Germline loops: CDR1 MNHEY, CDR2 SMNVEV (reference sequence). The CDR3 runs to 13 residues. This chain links TRBV27 with TRBJ1-1; 7 bases line up with TRBD1. The sequence was collected from a woman in her forties in good health and CMV-seropositive. Sequenced: PBMCs. The CDR3 DNA reads as TGTGCCAGCAGTTTAGACAGGGTGACTGAAGCTTTCTTT. Its protein is CASSLDRVTEAFF.